This T cell receptor beta chain was recovered during a study of CD8 T cells in ankylosing spondylitis. Notes on the study in general: It was reported that disease-linked clones were significantly enriched in matched ankylosing spondylitis synovial fluid. A motif of seven or eight highly homologous TCR beta variants was seen as apparently characteristic of ankylosing spondylitis blood. Disease-linked clones bore a CD8+ phenotype and were relatively rare in peripheral blood.

V was clipped by 3 bases and J by 0 bases, with 8 bases between them. This CDR3 is 13 amino acids long. Per germline, CDR1 DFQATT and CDR2 SNEGSKA (reference sequence). Preparation of TCR beta libraries was done by quantitative 5'-RACE with molecular barcodes. In TCRdb, the 5' RACE reads were re-called with MiXCR into one record per CDR3 protein. The data show around 130,000 distinct CDR3 sequences, with roughly 15% seen just once and under 3% held by the top ten. This clonotype was detected ten times or more. The antigen is undetermined. Sequencing was done on a sample of blood, either unsorted or a sorted T cell fraction (not recorded which). This TCR came from a female donor with ankylosing spondylitis or in good health (not recorded which). The chain employs TRBV20-1 and TRBJ2-5; D gene ambiguous. CDR3 nucleotides: TGCAGTGCTAGCCGTCAGTACCAAGAGACCCAGTACTTC. Amino acids: CSASRQYQETQYF.